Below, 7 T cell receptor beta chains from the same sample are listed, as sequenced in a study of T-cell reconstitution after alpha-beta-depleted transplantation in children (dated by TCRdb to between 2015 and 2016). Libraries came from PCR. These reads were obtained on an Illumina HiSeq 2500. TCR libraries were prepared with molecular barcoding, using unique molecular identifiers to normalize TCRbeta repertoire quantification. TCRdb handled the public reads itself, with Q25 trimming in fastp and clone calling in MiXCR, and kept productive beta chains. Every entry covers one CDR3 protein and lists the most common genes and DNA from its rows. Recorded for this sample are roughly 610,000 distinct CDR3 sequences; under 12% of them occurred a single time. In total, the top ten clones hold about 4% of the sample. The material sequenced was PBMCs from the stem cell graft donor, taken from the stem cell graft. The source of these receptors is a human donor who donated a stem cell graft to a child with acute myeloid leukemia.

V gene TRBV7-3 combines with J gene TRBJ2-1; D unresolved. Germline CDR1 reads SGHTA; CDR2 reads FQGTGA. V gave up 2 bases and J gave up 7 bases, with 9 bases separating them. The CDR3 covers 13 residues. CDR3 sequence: CASSLFNRNEQFF. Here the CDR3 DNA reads TGTGCCAGCAGCTTATTTAACCGGAATGAGCAGTTCTTC.

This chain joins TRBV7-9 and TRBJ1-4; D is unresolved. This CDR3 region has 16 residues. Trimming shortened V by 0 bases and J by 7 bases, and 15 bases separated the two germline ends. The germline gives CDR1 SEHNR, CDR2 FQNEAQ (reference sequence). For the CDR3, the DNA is TGTGCCAGCAGCTTAGCGGAACCCAAGCTGGGTGAAAAACTGTTTTTT. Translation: CASSLAEPKLGEKLFF.

As DNA, the CDR3 is TGTGCCAGCAGCAAACCGGGACAGGGGGCCCCAGGCACCGGGGAGCTGTTTTTT. Its protein product is CASSKPGQGAPGTGELFF. The genes are TRBV11-1 and TRBJ2-2, with TRBD1 matching over 12 bases. The CDR3 runs 18 residues. The ends lost 5 bases at V and 4 bases at J; junction bases unmatched: 11. Germline-derived CDR1 and CDR2 are SGHAT and FQDESV (reference sequence). The complete variable domain, with remaining parts taken from reference TRBV11-1 and TRBJ2-2, reads EAEVAQSPRYKITEKSQAVAFWCDPISGHATLYWYRQILGQGPELLVQFQDESVVDDSQLPKDRFSAERLKGVDSTLKIQPAELGDSAMYLCASSKPGQGAPGTGELFFGEGSRLTVL.

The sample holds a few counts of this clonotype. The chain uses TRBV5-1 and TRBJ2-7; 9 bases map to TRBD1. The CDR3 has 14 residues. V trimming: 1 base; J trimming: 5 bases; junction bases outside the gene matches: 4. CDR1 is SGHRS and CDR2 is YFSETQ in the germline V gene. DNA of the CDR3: TGCGCCAGCAGCTTGTCTACAGGGGGCCACGAGCAGTACTTC. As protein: CASSLSTGGHEQYF.

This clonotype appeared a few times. The CDR3 loop is CSARDVLAGGFDEQFF. The CDR3 DNA reads TGCAGTGCTAGAGATGTACTAGCGGGAGGGTTCGATGAGCAGTTCTTC. J is TRBJ2-1 and V is TRBV20-1; 13 positions match TRBD2. The junction had 7 bases not matched to a gene; V was cut back by 0 bases and J by 8 bases. Germline V gene sequence: CDR1 DFQATT, CDR2 SNEGSKA (reference sequence). The CDR3 spans 16 residues.

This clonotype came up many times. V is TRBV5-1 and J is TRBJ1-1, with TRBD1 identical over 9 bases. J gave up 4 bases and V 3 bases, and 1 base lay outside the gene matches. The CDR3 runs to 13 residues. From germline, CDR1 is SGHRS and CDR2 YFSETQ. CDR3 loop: CASSSDRGTEAFF. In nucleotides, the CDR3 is TGCGCCAGCAGCTCGGACAGGGGCACTGAAGCTTTCTTT. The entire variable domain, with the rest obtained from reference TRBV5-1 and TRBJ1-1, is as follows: KAGVTQTPRYLIKTRGQQVTLSCSPISGHRSVSWYQQTPGQGLQFLFEYFSETQRNKGNFPGRFSGRQFSNSRSEMNVSTLELGDSALYLCASSSDRGTEAFFGQGTRLTVV.

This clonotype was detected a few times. Here the CDR3 reads CAWSPKETQYF. The CDR3 nucleotides are TGTGCCTGGAGTCCCAAAGAGACCCAGTACTTC. The chain recombines TRBV30 with TRBJ2-5; D remains ambiguous. The CDR3 totals 11 residues. The germline V and J ends were trimmed by 2 bases and 3 bases, with 4 bases remaining between them. Germline V gene lookup returns CDR1 GTSNPN and CDR2 SVGIG (reference sequence).